This T cell receptor beta chain came from a study of blood T cells in healthy people across ages. The study's findings and limits: Diversity of TCR beta correlated strongly with naive T cell percentage.

Through a sample-barcoded 5' primer and a J-beta primer mix, a second PCR was run for about 6 to 12 cycles. Via MiXCR, TCRdb re-called the 5' RACE reads, giving one row per CDR3 protein. The table includes about 1.5 million distinct CDR3 sequences, roughly 43% detected once. Caucasian individuals from Russia who were healthy and aged 6 to 90 acted as donors. Isolation yielded PBMCs, at least 7 million per sample, in every case. CDR3 length equals 16 residues. Between the trimmed V and J ends, which lost 7 bases and 2 bases, there was a span of 18 bases. On this clonotype itself: The antigen is undetermined. This could be a read error, since a much larger clone is one nucleotide away.

The sequencing input was blood. The chain carries TRBV12-3 or TRBV12-4 and TRBJ2-1, with D possibly called TRBD1 or TRBD2 (5 bases each). The receptor's source is a woman between 18 and 29 years old in good health. In DNA form, the CDR3 reads TGTGCCAGCAATTACCGATGGCGAGGGGCCTACAATGAGCAGTTCTTC. Protein: CASNYRWRGAYNEQFF.